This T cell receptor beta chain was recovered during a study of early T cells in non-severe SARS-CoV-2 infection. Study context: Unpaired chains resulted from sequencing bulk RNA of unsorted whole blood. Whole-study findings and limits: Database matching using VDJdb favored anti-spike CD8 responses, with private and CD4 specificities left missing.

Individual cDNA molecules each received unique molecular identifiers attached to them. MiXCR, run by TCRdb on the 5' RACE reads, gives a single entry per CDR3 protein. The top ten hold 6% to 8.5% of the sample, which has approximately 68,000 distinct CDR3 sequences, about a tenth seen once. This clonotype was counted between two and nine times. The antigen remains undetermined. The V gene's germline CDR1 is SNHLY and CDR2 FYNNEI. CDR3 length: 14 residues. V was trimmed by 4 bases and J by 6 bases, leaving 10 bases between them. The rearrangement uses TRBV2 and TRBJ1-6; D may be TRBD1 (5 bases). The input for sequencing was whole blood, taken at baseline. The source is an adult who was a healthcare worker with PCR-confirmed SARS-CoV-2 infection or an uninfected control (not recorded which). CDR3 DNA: TGTGCCAGCAGTGGCATGACAGCTAATTCACCCCTCCACTTT. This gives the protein CASSGMTANSPLHF. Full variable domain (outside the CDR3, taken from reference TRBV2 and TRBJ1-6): EPEVTQTPSHQVTQMGQEVILRCVPISNHLYFYWYRQILGQKVEFLVSFYNNEISEKSEIFDDQFSVERPDGSNFTLKIRSTKLEDSAMYFCASSGMTANSPLHFGNGTRLTVT.